This TCR beta chain was captured by sequencing in a study of long-term antiretroviral therapy in people with HIV. The libraries were made with immunoSEQ v3.0 at survey level. Assay: immunoSEQ multiplex PCR; the TCRdb copy retains only in-frame clones and omits some. The sample shows tens of thousands of clones, 80% of them seen only once. In this sample, this clone turned up a few times. This receptor was identified in a man aged 35-49 years with HIV. Here the sequenced sample was unsorted PBMCs, taken 0.3 years after starting antiretroviral therapy.

CDR3 DNA: TGTGCCAGCAGGTCGGACGGAGGGAGGGCCAACGTCCTGACTTTC. Protein sequence: CASRSDGGRANVLTF. The chain joins TRBV5-4 to TRBJ2-6; D is perhaps TRBD2 (6 bases). Germline values: CDR1 SGHNT, CDR2 YYREEE (reference sequence). CDR3 length: 15 residues. V was clipped by 5 bases and J by 5 bases, with 14 bases between them.